This TCR beta chain was identified in a study of T and B cells in COVID-19 patients. For the study at large: Most recovered patients had mild to moderate COVID-19 treated as outpatients. Of more than 19 active-infection patients, some 11 were critically ill with mechanical ventilation or extracorporeal membrane oxygenation.

TRB rearrangements were amplified by multiplex PCR with BIOMED2 TRB-A/B primers. MiXCR, run by TCRdb on the multiplex PCR reads, gives a single entry per CDR3 protein. Found here are some 13,000 distinct CDR3 sequences, 25% of them singletons; the top ten hold about 4.1%. TRB was amplified from approximately 250-480 ng of blood genomic DNA. In this sample, this clonotype turned up many times. Sequenced sample: blood. The origin of this receptor is a human donor who had recovered from COVID-19.

CDR3 amino acids: CASSLLAGYYNEQFF. CDR3 sequence (DNA): TGCGCCAGCAGCTTGCTAGCGGGGTACTACAATGAGCAGTTCTTC. The chain combines TRBV5-1 with TRBJ2-1; TRBD2 matches 9 bases. CDR3 length equals 15 residues. The germline V gene has CDR1 SGHRS and CDR2 YFSETQ. Trimming at V came to 1 base and at J to 3 bases, leaving 2 bases not matched to a gene.